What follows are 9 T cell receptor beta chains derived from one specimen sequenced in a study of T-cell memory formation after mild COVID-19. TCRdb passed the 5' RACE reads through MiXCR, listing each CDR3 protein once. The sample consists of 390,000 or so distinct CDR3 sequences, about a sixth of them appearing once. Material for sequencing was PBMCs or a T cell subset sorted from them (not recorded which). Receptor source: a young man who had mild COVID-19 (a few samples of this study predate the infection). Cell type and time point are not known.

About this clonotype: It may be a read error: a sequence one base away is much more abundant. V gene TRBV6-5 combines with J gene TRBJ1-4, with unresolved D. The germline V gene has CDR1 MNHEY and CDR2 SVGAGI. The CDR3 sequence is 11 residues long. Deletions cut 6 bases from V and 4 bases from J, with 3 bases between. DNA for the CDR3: TGTGCCAGCAGCAATAATGAAAAACTGTTTTTT. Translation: CASSNNEKLFF.

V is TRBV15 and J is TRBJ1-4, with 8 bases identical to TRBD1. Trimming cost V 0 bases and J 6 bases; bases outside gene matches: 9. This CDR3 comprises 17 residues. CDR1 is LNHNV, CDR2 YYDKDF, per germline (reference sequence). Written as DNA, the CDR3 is TGTGCCACCAGCAGAGAAACGCAGGGGGCGGGTTATGAAAAACTGTTTTTT. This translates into CATSRETQGAGYEKLFF.

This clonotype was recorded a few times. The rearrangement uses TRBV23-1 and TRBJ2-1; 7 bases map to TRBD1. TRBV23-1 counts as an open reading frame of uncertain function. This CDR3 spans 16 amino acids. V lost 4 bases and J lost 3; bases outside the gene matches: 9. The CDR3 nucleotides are TGCGCCAGCAGTCTCACCGCGACAGGGTACTACAATGAGCAGTTCTTC. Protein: CASSLTATGYYNEQFF.

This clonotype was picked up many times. The CDR3 DNA reads as TGTGCCAGCAGCTTAGACGGGCTAGCGGGGGCTGAGGCGCAGTATTTT. It yields the protein CASSLDGLAGAEAQYF. The genes are TRBV7-2 and TRBJ2-3; 10 nucleotides agree with TRBD2. The V gene end was trimmed by 1 base and the J gene end by 10 bases; junction bases not matched to a gene: 11. The CDR3 spans 16 residues. Germline loops: CDR1 SGHTA, CDR2 FQGNSA.

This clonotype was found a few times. In DNA, the CDR3 is TGTGCCACCAGTGATATGAGGGACCTGAACACCGGGGAGCTGTTTTTT. Its protein is CATSDMRDLNTGELFF. The chain couples TRBV24-1 to TRBJ2-2; D possibly matches TRBD1 or TRBD2 (5 bases each). This CDR3 has 16 residues. The V and J ends lost 3 bases and 1 base respectively, with 11 bases between them. The germline CDR1 and CDR2 sequences are KGHDR and SFDVKD.

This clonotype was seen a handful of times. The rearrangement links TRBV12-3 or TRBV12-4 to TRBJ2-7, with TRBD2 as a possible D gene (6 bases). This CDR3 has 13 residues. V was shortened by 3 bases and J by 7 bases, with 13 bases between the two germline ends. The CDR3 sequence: CASSFESRGEQYV. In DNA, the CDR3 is TGTGCCAGCAGTTTCGAATCTCGGGGGGAGCAGTACGTC.

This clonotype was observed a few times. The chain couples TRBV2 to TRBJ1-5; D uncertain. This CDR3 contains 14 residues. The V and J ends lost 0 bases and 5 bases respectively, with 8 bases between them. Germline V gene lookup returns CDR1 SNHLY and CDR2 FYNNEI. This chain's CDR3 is CASSEANRDQPQHF. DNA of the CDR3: TGTGCCAGCAGTGAAGCGAATAGGGATCAGCCCCAGCATTTT.

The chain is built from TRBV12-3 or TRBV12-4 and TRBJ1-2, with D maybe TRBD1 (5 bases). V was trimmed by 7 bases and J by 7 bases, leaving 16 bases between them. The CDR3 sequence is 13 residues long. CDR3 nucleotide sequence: TGTGCCAGCACCCAGGGTCAGTGGGGTGGCTACACCTTC. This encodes CASTQGQWGGYTF.

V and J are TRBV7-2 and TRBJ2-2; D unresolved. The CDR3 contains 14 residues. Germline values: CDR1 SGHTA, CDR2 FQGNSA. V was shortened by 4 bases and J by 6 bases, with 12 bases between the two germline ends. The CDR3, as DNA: TGTGCCAGCAGCTCCTATACCGGTTCCGGGGAGCTGTTTTTT. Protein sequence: CASSSYTGSGELFF.